The 21 T cell receptor beta chains below come from one sample, sequenced in a study of regulatory T cells in long-lasting Graves disease. For TCR beta, libraries came from iRepertoire HTBI primers and Arm-PCR of CDR3 regions. TCRdb reprocessed the multiplex PCR reads via MiXCR and lists one record per CDR3 protein. The sample carries around 300,000 distinct CDR3 sequences, around 21% recorded once. Described time point: persistent/refractory GD, antithyroid drugs over 5 years with positive TRAb. There was RNA extracted from PBMCs, and the TCR library was made from it. Sample: peripheral blood mononuclear cells (PBMCs), taken when the disease was refractory, from a patient treated with antithyroid drugs. The receptor set was obtained from a female donor with Graves disease.

This chain uses TRBV7-2 with TRBJ2-5; TRBD1 might be the D (5 bases). Germline loops: CDR1 SGHTA, CDR2 FQGNSA. Trimming shortened V by 3 bases and J by 0 bases, and 8 bases separated the two germline ends. This CDR3 comprises 14 residues. CDR3 amino acids: CASSFQGNQETQYF. CDR3 nucleotides: TGTGCCAGCAGCTTTCAGGGTAACCAAGAGACCCAGTACTTC.

The J gene is TRBJ2-1, the V gene TRBV9; 7 bases match TRBD1. The CDR3 extends over 15 amino acids. Germline assignment: CDR1 SGDLS and CDR2 YYNGEE. V shed 4 bases and J 4 bases; nucleotides not matched to a gene: 8. The CDR3, as DNA: TGTGCCAGCAGCCAAGTGAGGGGGCCTTACAATGAGCAGTTCTTC. Encoded protein: CASSQVRGPYNEQFF.

The chain combines TRBV5-8 with TRBJ2-7, with TRBD2 matching 9 bases. There are 16 residues in the CDR3. Unmatched junction bases numbered 11, after V lost 4 bases and J lost 3 bases. Germline loops: CDR1 SGHTS, CDR2 YDEGEE. The CDR3 DNA reads as TGTGCCAGCAGCCCATTTCCTAGCGGGAAGAACTACGAGCAGTACTTC. It specifies CASSPFPSGKNYEQYF.

The chain combines TRBV29-1 with TRBJ1-1; D is undetermined. The CDR3 length is 12 residues. Trimming removed 7 bases from V and 3 bases from J, with 12 bases in between. Germline assignment: CDR1 SQVTM and CDR2 ANQGSEA. CDR3: CSGRVVDTEAFF. The CDR3 coding sequence is TGCAGCGGCAGAGTGGTAGACACTGAAGCTTTCTTT.

The chain recombines TRBV25-1 with TRBJ2-7; D is unresolved. This CDR3 contains 14 residues. Germline V CDR1 and CDR2: MGHDK, SYGVNS. V was cut by 1 base and J by 5 bases, with 12 bases left in between. The CDR3 DNA is TGTGCCAGCAGTGAATCCGGGCAGGTAGACGAGCAGTACTTC. Its protein product is CASSESGQVDEQYF.

In regard to this clonotype: Since a much larger clone is just one base distant, this may be a read error. The V and J genes are TRBV6-1 and TRBJ2-5; 7 bases agree with TRBD2. With V trimmed by 7 bases and J by 2 bases, 10 bases remained unmatched. This CDR3 comprises 15 residues. Germline lookup yields CDR1 MNHNS and CDR2 SASEGT. The CDR3 is CASKRDYKLQETQYF. The DNA for the CDR3 is TGTGCCAGCAAGCGGGACTACAAACTTCAAGAGACCCAGTACTTC.

The V gene is TRBV7-2, the J gene TRBJ1-5; D is undetermined. The CDR3 covers 14 residues. Germline lookup yields CDR1 SGHTA and CDR2 FQGNSA. The ends were cut back, 1 base at V and 5 bases at J, with 9 bases in the middle. The CDR3 sequence is CASSLGNGDQPQHF. In nucleotides, the CDR3 is TGTGCCAGCAGCTTAGGAAATGGAGATCAGCCCCAGCATTTT.

This clonotype was detected ten times or more. The CDR3 region has the DNA TGTGCCAGCAGTCCCCGGACAGGGGGTATGAGGGAGACCCAGTACTTC. This translates into CASSPRTGGMRETQYF. The chain links TRBV28 to TRBJ2-5; 10 positions match TRBD1. Germline trimming cut 5 bases from V and 5 bases from J; bases unmatched to any gene: 11. The CDR3 is 16 amino acids. Germline assignment: CDR1 MDHEN and CDR2 SYDVKM.

This clonotype was seen at least ten times. The V gene is TRBV28, the J gene TRBJ1-5; D remains ambiguous. The CDR3 contains 17 residues. Germline-derived CDR1 and CDR2 are MDHEN and SYDVKM. Between the trimmed V and J ends, which lost 1 base and 0 bases, there was a span of 13 bases. The CDR3 reads CASSLSGRLVSNQPQHF. The CDR3 nucleotides read TGTGCCAGCAGTTTATCGGGCCGACTAGTTAGCAATCAGCCCCAGCATTTT.

This clonotype was counted at least ten times. The rearrangement joins TRBV7-2 to TRBJ1-2, with 7 nucleotides matching TRBD1. Germline V gene data show CDR1 as SGHTA and CDR2 as FQGNSA. V lost 5 bases to trimming and J lost 4 bases; unmatched junction nucleotides: 10. The CDR3 is 15 residues long. The CDR3 loop is CASSATGVVAYGYTF. The DNA for the CDR3 is TGTGCCAGCAGCGCCACAGGGGTTGTAGCCTATGGCTACACCTTC.

This clonotype was counted many times. The chain combines TRBV20-1 with TRBJ1-2; 9 bases match TRBD1. Germline V gene sequence: CDR1 DFQATT, CDR2 SNEGSKA (reference sequence). Germline trimming cut 5 bases from V and 5 bases from J; bases unmatched to any gene: 6. The length of the CDR3 is 13 residues. For the CDR3, the DNA is TGCAGTGCTCGGGTCGGGACAGGGTATGGCTACACCTTC. This translates into CSARVGTGYGYTF.

The chain combines TRBV2 with TRBJ2-1; 8 positions match TRBD2. Per germline, CDR1 SNHLY and CDR2 FYNNEI. V trimming: 8 bases; J trimming: 4 bases; junction bases outside the gene matches: 7. The CDR3 is made up of 14 amino acids. CDR3 DNA: TGTGCCAGCGGAACCCCGGGAGGGTACAATGAGCAGTTCTTC. Protein sequence: CASGTPGGYNEQFF.

The chain employs TRBV20-1 and TRBJ1-3; 7 bases fit TRBD1. Germline CDR1 reads DFQATT; CDR2 reads SNEGSKA (reference sequence). CDR3 length: 15 amino acids. The J segment lost 4 bases and the V segment lost 0 bases, leaving 6 bases of the junction unmatched. The CDR3 DNA is TGCAGTGCTAGAGATCCACAGGGGTCGGGAAACACCATATATTTT. It specifies CSARDPQGSGNTIYF.

Many counts were recorded for this clonotype. J is TRBJ2-2 and V is TRBV7-3, with D perhaps matching TRBD1 (6 bases). Germline CDR1 reads SGHTA; CDR2 reads FQGTGA. Trimming removed 0 bases from V and 0 bases from J, with 8 bases in between. The CDR3 sequence is 16 residues long. The CDR3 DNA is TGTGCCAGCAGCTTAACAGGGGGAGCGAACACCGGGGAGCTGTTTTTT. It yields the protein CASSLTGGANTGELFF. Supplemented by reference TRBV7-3 and TRBJ2-2, the full variable domain reads GAGVSQTPSNKVTEKGKYVELRCDPISGHTALYWYRQSLGQGPEFLIYFQGTGAADDSGLPNDRFFAVRPEGSVSTLKIQRTERGDSAVYLCASSLTGGANTGELFFGEGSRLTVL.

In this sample, this clonotype turned up many times. V and J are TRBV7-2 and TRBJ1-6, with 7 bases identical to TRBD1. Trimming cost V 1 base and J 7 bases; bases outside gene matches: 1. CDR1 SGHTA and CDR2 FQGNSA come from the germline V gene. The CDR3 extends over 14 amino acids. The CDR3 protein is CASSLGDRNSPLHF. CDR3 DNA: TGTGCCAGCAGCTTAGGGGACAGAAATTCACCCCTCCACTTT.

This clonotype turned up a few times. This chain uses TRBV3-1 with TRBJ1-2; unclear D gene. Trimming cost V 2 bases and J 8 bases, with 15 bases left between them. The CDR3 is 14 amino acids. Germline CDR1 and CDR2: LGHDT and YNNKEL (reference sequence). The CDR3 DNA follows: TGTGCCAGCAGCCAACCTGGTGTGGGGTCCGGCTACACCTTC. Translated: CASSQPGVGSGYTF.

This clonotype has ten or more counts. The V gene is TRBV28, the J gene TRBJ2-7, with D maybe TRBD1 (6 bases). The CDR3 totals 15 residues. Germline CDR1 reads MDHEN; CDR2 reads SYDVKM. V was pared by 4 bases and J by 0 bases, with 13 bases between. Here the CDR3 DNA reads TGTGCCAGCAGTTCACCGGGACACGCCTCCTACGAGCAGTACTTC. It specifies CASSSPGHASYEQYF.

The chain employs TRBV9 and TRBJ2-7; unclear D gene. V was pared by 0 bases and J by 5 bases, with 15 bases between. The V gene's germline CDR1 is SGDLS and CDR2 YYNGEE. This CDR3 comprises 15 residues. Here the CDR3 DNA reads TGTGCCAGCAGCGTAGATCTTAGCTTGTCGGACGAGCAGTACTTC. As protein: CASSVDLSLSDEQYF.

The V and J genes are TRBV9 and TRBJ1-1, with D possibly TRBD1 on 5 matching bases. With 0 bases removed from V and 3 bases from J, the gap between germline ends came to 6 bases. There are 13 residues in the CDR3. The germline CDR1 and CDR2 sequences are SGDLS and YYNGEE. The CDR3 DNA reads as TGTGCCAGCAGCGTAGAGGGGTACACTGAAGCTTTCTTT. Translating gives CASSVEGYTEAFF. Supplemented by reference TRBV9 and TRBJ1-1, the full variable domain reads DSGVTQTPKHLITATGQRVTLRCSPRSGDLSVYWYQQSLDQGLQFLIQYYNGEERAKGNILERFSAQQFPDLHSELNLSSLELGDSALYFCASSVEGYTEAFFGQGTRLTVV.

This clonotype came up a few times. The chain is built from TRBV9 and TRBJ1-6; 11 positions match TRBD1. Germline CDR1 and CDR2: SGDLS and YYNGEE. The CDR3 is made up of 13 amino acids. Unmatched junction bases numbered 3, after V lost 7 bases and J lost 9 bases. The CDR3 DNA reads TGTGCCAGCGCGGGACAGGGGGTTTCACCCCTCCACTTT. It yields the protein CASAGQGVSPLHF.

A few counts support this clonotype. The chain has TRBV20-1 and TRBJ2-5, with D tentatively TRBD2 (5 bases). Trimming took off 3 bases at V and 5 bases at J, with 13 bases between the two ends. This CDR3 is built from 13 residues. The germline CDR1 and CDR2 sequences are DFQATT and SNEGSKA (reference sequence). The CDR3 sequence: CSASGEMGETQYF. CDR3 nucleotide sequence: TGCAGTGCTAGCGGGGAGATGGGGGAGACCCAGTACTTC.